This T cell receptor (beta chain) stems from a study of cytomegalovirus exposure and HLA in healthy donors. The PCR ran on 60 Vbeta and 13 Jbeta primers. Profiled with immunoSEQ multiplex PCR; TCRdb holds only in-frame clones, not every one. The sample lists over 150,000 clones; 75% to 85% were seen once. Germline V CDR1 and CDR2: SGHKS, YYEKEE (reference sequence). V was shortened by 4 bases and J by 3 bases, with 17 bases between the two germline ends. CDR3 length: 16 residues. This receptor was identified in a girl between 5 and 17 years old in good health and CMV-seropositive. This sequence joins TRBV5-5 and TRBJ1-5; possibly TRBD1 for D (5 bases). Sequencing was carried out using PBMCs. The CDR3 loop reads CASSHATDRINQPQHF. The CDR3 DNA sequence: TGTGCCAGCAGCCATGCGACAGACAGAATCAATCAGCCCCAGCATTTT.